This TCR beta chain was sequenced in a study of blood T cell repertoires in COVID-19. As for the study in general: Sites across the United States, Italy and Spain contributed samples from acute and convalescent COVID-19.

How the authors handled the data: Cell counts per sample came from amplifying reference gene primers. The protocol was immunoSEQ multiplex PCR, while the TCRdb copy is restricted to in-frame clones and leaves out a portion. Clonal size and the V and J genes are those of that table, whereas D and trimming came from the DNA. There are 230,000 or so clones in the sample; around 89% occur only once, and 2.6% lies in the top ten. Germline loops: CDR1 LGHNA, CDR2 YSLEER. Trimming cost V 6 bases and J 1 base; bases outside gene matches: 5. This CDR3 has 14 residues. Adults between roughly 18 and 89 years of age took part from fewer than 30 US areas. Researchers sorted participants into cohorts using their self-reported clinical history.

The sequence came from a woman aged 25 to 39 who had recovered from COVID-19. Material: PBMCs or T cells enriched from blood (not recorded which). The chain combines TRBV4-3 with TRBJ1-2; TRBD1 aligns across 7 bases. CDR3 protein: CASSVRGSNYGYTF. For the CDR3, the DNA is TGCGCCAGCAGTGTCAGGGGGAGTAACTATGGCTACACCTTC.